The clone carrying this T cell receptor (beta chain) was seen only once. Its antigen is as yet unknown. This sample was included in a study of shared clonotypes between healthy human individuals. Data came from immunoSEQ multiplex PCR; TCRdb stores just in-frame clones and leaves some out. Of 950,000 to 1,200,000 clones detected, roughly 77% appear once; the ten largest clones hold 0.85% to 1%. Germline-derived CDR1 and CDR2 are MDHEN and SYDVKM. The CDR3 loop spans 13 amino acids. The ends lost 5 bases at V and 11 bases at J; junction bases unmatched: 7. Study conclusions and caveats: Against clonotypes common to all four donors, non-shared ones had lower generation probabilities.

V gene TRBV28 combines with J gene TRBJ1-3; 9 nucleotides line up with TRBD1. The sequenced sample was memory CD4+ T cells from PBMCs. Subset defined: CD45RA-negative fraction. The clonotype was recovered from a man younger than 35 in good health. Some clones in this sample may be carry-over from other donors' samples. The CDR3 DNA is TGTGCCAGCAGTGCTCAACAGGGGGCCTCCATATATTTT. It yields the protein CASSAQQGASIYF.